These 15 T cell receptor beta chains originate from one sample sequenced in a study of response to subunit inactivated influenza vaccine. TCRdb processed the RT-PCR reads anew with MiXCR; each CDR3 protein has one entry. Here the sample spans about 650,000 distinct CDR3 sequences, roughly 15% being singletons. This specimen consisted of PBMCs from blood, obtained 14 to 15 days before vaccination. These receptors originate from a man aged 50 to 60 who received an inactivated influenza vaccine.

This clonotype showed up just a few times. The gene calls are TRBV7-2 and TRBJ1-1, with a weak D call TRBD1 (6 bases). The CDR3 covers 17 residues. Germline CDR1 is SGHTA and CDR2 is FQGNSA. Trimming pared 6 bases from V and 1 base from J, leaving 21 bases between. CDR3 residues: CASSPGEPYVWNTEAFF. The CDR3 coding sequence is TGTGCCAGCAGTCCAGGGGAACCCTATGTTTGGAACACTGAAGCTTTCTTT.

This clonotype has only a few counts. The chain is built from TRBV10-1 and TRBJ2-7; no clear D. Per the germline V gene, CDR1 is WNHNN and CDR2 is SYGVQD (reference sequence). The length of the CDR3 is 14 residues. Trimming took 0 bases from V and 1 from J, leaving 7 bases between them. CDR3 in amino acids: CASSESDGSYEQYF. For the CDR3, the DNA is TGCGCCAGCAGTGAGTCGGACGGTTCCTACGAGCAGTACTTC.

The gene calls are TRBV2 and TRBJ2-7; 8 bases line up with TRBD1. The germline CDR1 and CDR2 sequences are SNHLY and FYNNEI. The length of the CDR3 is 14 residues. V was pared by 7 bases and J by 7 bases, with 12 bases of the junction left unmatched. The chain's CDR3 is CASNSGQGKEEQYF. In nucleotides, the CDR3 is TGTGCCAGCAACAGCGGACAGGGTAAAGAAGAGCAGTACTTC. The whole variable domain, remainder taken from reference TRBV2 and TRBJ2-7, is EPEVTQTPSHQVTQMGQEVILRCVPISNHLYFYWYRQILGQKVEFLVSFYNNEISEKSEIFDDQFSVERPDGSNFTLKIRSTKLEDSAMYFCASNSGQGKEEQYFGPGTRLTVT.

The CDR3, as DNA: TGTGCCACCAGCAGAGATCGGCTAGCGGGGGGGGGCGCAGATACGCAGTATTTT. Protein sequence: CATSRDRLAGGGADTQYF. The chain has TRBV15 and TRBJ2-3; 12 positions match TRBD2. Per germline, CDR1 LNHNV and CDR2 YYDKDF (reference sequence). This CDR3 has 18 amino acids. J lost 4 bases, V lost 0 bases, and 8 bases had no gene match.

The rearrangement links TRBV19 to TRBJ2-2; weak D call: TRBD1 (6 bases). The CDR3 sequence is 15 residues long. The V and J ends lost 7 bases and 4 bases respectively, with 16 bases between them. Looked up from germline, CDR1 is LNHDA and CDR2 is SQIVND (reference sequence). The CDR3 sequence is CASTPQGTITGELFF. The CDR3 DNA follows: TGTGCCAGTACCCCACAGGGAACGATCACCGGGGAGCTGTTTTTT.

The chain combines TRBV4-3 with TRBJ1-1, with D possibly being TRBD1 (6 bases). CDR1 and CDR2 from the germline V gene are LGHNA and YSLEER. Trimming left V 1 base short and J 4 bases short, with 13 bases between. CDR3 length: 15 residues. As DNA, the CDR3 is TGCGCCAGCAGCCAAGTTCGGGGGCGCGGCACTGAAGCTTTCTTT. Amino acid sequence: CASSQVRGRGTEAFF.

Here the CDR3 reads CAIRRDPDFRGEKLFF. The DNA of the CDR3 is TGTGCCATCAGGCGGGACCCGGACTTCAGGGGTGAAAAACTGTTTTTT. The chain uses TRBV10-3 and TRBJ1-4; possible D gene TRBD1, 6 bases. The length of the CDR3 is 16 residues. V gave up 6 bases and J gave up 7 bases, with 21 bases separating them. Germline V gives CDR1 ENHRY, CDR2 SYGVKD.

This clonotype was seen only a few times. This sequence joins TRBV28 and TRBJ2-3; possible D gene TRBD1, 5 bases. V was clipped by 7 bases and J by 5 bases, with 22 bases between them. Germline V gene lookup returns CDR1 MDHEN and CDR2 SYDVKM. The CDR3 consists of 16 residues. The CDR3 DNA reads as TGTGCCAGCACCACCCCCATCAGGGCTGGAAGAGATACGCAGTATTTT. This sequence encodes CASTTPIRAGRDTQYF.

This clonotype has ten or more counts. This rearrangement joins TRBV7-2 to TRBJ2-5; 8 nucleotides line up with TRBD1. Germline CDR1 reads SGHTA; CDR2 reads FQGNSA. This CDR3 contains 14 residues. Trimming removed 2 bases from V and 4 bases from J; junction bases left unmatched: 3. The CDR3 sequence is CASSLNRGAETQYF. CDR3 DNA: TGTGCCAGCAGCTTAAACAGGGGGGCAGAGACCCAGTACTTC.

This clonotype was seen a few times. The rearrangement links TRBV12-3 or TRBV12-4 to TRBJ2-2, with unresolved D. The CDR3 runs to 14 residues. The V end was cut by 1 base, the J end by 4 bases, with 7 bases between. CDR3 region: CASSLDGVTGELFF. CDR3 in DNA: TGTGCCAGCAGTTTAGATGGCGTCACCGGGGAGCTGTTTTTT.

The rearrangement uses TRBV28 and TRBJ2-7; no firm D call. The CDR3 is 17 residues long. V lost 3 bases, J lost 2 bases, and 20 bases lay in between. Looked up from germline, CDR1 is MDHEN and CDR2 is SYDVKM. The CDR3 DNA reads as TGTGCCAGCAGTTTGTTCCATCTCCGGTCTGTTCCCTACGAGCAGTACTTC. Translating gives CASSLFHLRSVPYEQYF.

The rearrangement uses TRBV5-6 and TRBJ1-1; TRBD1 might be the D (5 bases). This CDR3 is built from 15 residues. Germline V gene lookup returns CDR1 SGHDT and CDR2 YYEEEE. V dropped 0 bases and J dropped 4 bases, with 13 bases sitting between them. DNA of the CDR3: TGTGCCAGCAGCTTGGTTCCGGGCGGGGGCACTGAAGCTTTCTTT. Translating it yields CASSLVPGGGTEAFF.

CDR3 nucleotides: TGTGCCAGCAGCTCGAAGACGGGCCCTCCAGTCTACAATGAGCAGTTCTTC. It translates to CASSSKTGPPVYNEQFF. V is TRBV7-6 and J is TRBJ2-1; no firm D call. V lost 4 bases and J lost 3, with 19 bases in between. The CDR3 consists of 17 residues. Germline CDR1 reads SGHVS; CDR2 reads FNYEAQ.

The chain links TRBV7-2 to TRBJ2-7; 7 bases align to TRBD1. CDR3 size: 15 residues. With 2 bases clipped from V and 2 bases from J, the junction kept 6 bases outside the gene matches. Germline loops: CDR1 SGHTA, CDR2 FQGNSA. CDR3 sequence (DNA): TGTGCCAGCAGCTTATCAGGGGGTGATGCCTACGAGCAGTACTTC. Its translation: CASSLSGGDAYEQYF.

The gene calls are TRBV11-2 and TRBJ1-2, with 10 bases lining up with TRBD1. This CDR3 comprises 14 residues. The V gene end was trimmed by 3 bases and the J gene end by 5 bases; junction bases not matched to a gene: 3. Germline CDR1 and CDR2: SGHAT and FQNNGV. CDR3 in DNA: TGTGCCAGCAGCTTGGGGGACAGGGGTTATGGCTACACCTTC. This translates into CASSLGDRGYGYTF.